This TCR beta chain comes out of a study of identical twins. Study outcomes and limitations: Whereas memory repertoires showed no such difference, abundant cord blood beta clonotypes carried fewer insertions. Beta out-of-frame sequences displayed a weaker excess of sharing between twins.

J lost 2 bases, V lost 8 bases, and 13 bases had no gene match. Looked up from germline, CDR1 is SQVTM and CDR2 is ANQGSEA. The CDR3 has 15 amino acids. In TCRdb, the 5' RACE reads were re-called with MiXCR into one record per CDR3 protein. The sample carries about 660,000 distinct CDR3 sequences, under 9% recorded once. In its sample, this clonotype was seen a few times. No antigen is known for it. These data were also filed under a second study, of yellow fever vaccine responses in identical twins.

The chain carries TRBV29-1 and TRBJ2-3, with 7 bases aligning to TRBD1. This clonotype was obtained from a young woman in good health. The source material was PBMCs. This CDR3 is CSIGTEQLYTDTQYF. The CDR3 coding sequence is TGCAGCATTGGGACAGAACAACTTTACACAGATACGCAGTATTTT.